This TCR beta chain derives from a study of PD-L1 blockade in urothelial cancer. CDR1 SGHNT and CDR2 YYREEE come from the germline V gene (reference sequence). The CDR3 contains 15 residues. Trimming removed 3 bases at V and 6 bases at J, with 15 bases between. Here immunoSEQ multiplex PCR was the method, and the copy in TCRdb shows in-frame clones only, minus some. The sample includes about 35,000 clones, over 75% of them seen just once. The sequence derives from a man between 65 and 85 years old with urothelial cancer. The J gene is TRBJ2-2, the V gene TRBV5-4, with D possibly being TRBD1 (5 bases). The sequences come from PBMCs, collected around atezolizumab (anti-PD-L1) treatment. The CDR3 is CASSSPMGHPGELFF. CDR3 bases: TGTGCCAGCAGCTCCCCTATGGGGCATCCCGGGGAGCTGTTTTTT. Full variable domain (rest looked up from reference TRBV5-4 and TRBJ2-2): ETGVTQSPTHLIKTRGQQVTLRCSSQSGHNTVSWYQQALGQGPQFIFQYYREEENGRGNFPPRFSGLQFPNYSSELNVNALELDDSALYLCASSSPMGHPGELFFGEGSRLTVL.